This TCR beta chain originates from a study of T cell clonotyping in hematopoietic cell transplantation. Using immunoSEQ multiplex PCR, the repertoire was profiled, and TCRdb retains in-frame clones only, with some absent. Among 1,600 or so clones listed, around 76% were seen once. Study conclusions and caveats: Few recipient clonotypes overlapped donors; over 97% were de novo at given depth.

The sample holds a few counts of this clone. What it binds is not known. The ends lost 5 bases at V and 9 bases at J; junction bases unmatched: 5. In germline, CDR1 is SGHTA, CDR2 FQGTGA. CDR3 length: 12 residues. Sequencing input: peripheral blood mononuclear cells. The rearrangement uses TRBV7-3 and TRBJ2-3, with 7 nucleotides matching TRBD2. The clonotype was recovered from a man between 25 and 39 years old in good health. Some clones in this sample may be carry-over from other donors' samples. DNA of the CDR3: TGTGCCAGCAGCGCTAGCGGAGGAACGCAGTATTTT. Translated: CASSASGGTQYF. Supplemented by reference TRBV7-3 and TRBJ2-3, the full variable domain reads GAGVSQTPSNKVTEKGKYVELRCDPISGHTALYWYRQSLGQGPEFLIYFQGTGAADDSGLPNDRFFAVRPEGSVSTLKIQRTERGDSAVYLCASSASGGTQYFGPGTRLTVL.